A single sample gave rise to the 14 T cell receptor beta chains below, sequenced in a study of graft-versus-host responses after intestinal transplantation. Sequencing used immunoSEQ multiplex PCR; TCRdb keeps in-frame clones, though not all of them. The data hold approximately 74,000 clones, with around 92% observed a single time. Source: PBMCs, taken 98 days after intestinal transplantation. The receptors were sampled from a human patient who received an intestinal transplant, so some T cells may come from the graft donor.

J is TRBJ2-5 and V is TRBV6-5; weak D call: TRBD1 (5 bases). Germline CDR1 is MNHEY and CDR2 is SVGAGI. V lost 0 bases and J 2 bases, leaving 10 bases between the germline ends. There are 15 residues in the CDR3. The CDR3 is CASSYSGAAQETQYF. CDR3 sequence (DNA): TGTGCCAGCAGTTACTCTGGGGCAGCGCAAGAGACCCAGTACTTC.

The chain combines TRBV27 with TRBJ2-2; D gene unclear. The CDR3 covers 14 residues. From germline, CDR1 is MNHEY and CDR2 SMNVEV (reference sequence). Trimming shortened V by 0 bases and J by 5 bases, and 7 bases separated the two germline ends. CDR3 sequence (DNA): TGTGCCAGCAGTTTATCGGACGATACCGGGGAGCTGTTTTTT. It yields the protein CASSLSDDTGELFF.

The rearrangement uses TRBV6-6 and TRBJ1-6; 10 positions agree with TRBD1. Looked up from germline, CDR1 is MNHNY and CDR2 is SVGAGI (reference sequence). V shed 2 bases, J shed 7 bases, and the junction held 2 bases outside the gene matches. This CDR3 region has 15 residues. The CDR3 sequence: CASSYRGQGNSPLHF. CDR3 bases: TGTGCCAGCAGTTACAGGGGACAGGGGAATTCACCCCTCCACTTT.

Comments on this clone: A read error may account for a junction end that differs from germline. The rearrangement joins TRBV14 to TRBJ1-2; no firm D call. Germline V CDR1 and CDR2: SGHDN, FVKESK. There are 14 residues in the CDR3. The CDR3 loop is CASSHPGFVQPLFF. Here the CDR3 DNA reads TGTGCCAGCAGCCACCCTGGTTTCGTGCAGCCTCTCTTCTTC. The full variable domain, in which reference TRBV14 and TRBJ1-2 provide the parts outside the CDR3, is EAGVTQFPSHSVIEKGQTVTLRCDPISGHDNLYWYRRVMGKEIKFLLHFVKESKQDESGMPNNRFLAERTGGTYSTLKVQPAELEDSGVYFCASSHPGFVQPLFFGSGTRLTVV.

The J gene is TRBJ2-3, the V gene TRBV7-3; TRBD2 agrees at 7 bases. There are 15 residues in the CDR3. J was trimmed by 3 bases and V by 2 bases; bases with no gene match: 5. Germline CDR1 is SGHTA and CDR2 is FQGTGA. The CDR3 coding sequence is TGTGCCAGCAGCTTAGGCGGGGGAGGAACAGATACGCAGTATTTT. As protein: CASSLGGGGTDTQYF.

This clone is a singleton in its sample. The chain combines TRBV5-1 with TRBJ1-3, with 8 positions matching TRBD1. The CDR3 spans 15 residues. Germline V gene lookup returns CDR1 SGHRS and CDR2 YFSETQ. V gave up 1 base and J gave up 2 bases; unmatched junction bases: 2. The CDR3 reads CASSLWGQAGNTIYF. As DNA, the CDR3 is TGCGCCAGCAGCTTGTGGGGACAGGCTGGAAACACCATATATTTT.

The chain couples TRBV5-1 to TRBJ2-7; the match to TRBD1 covers 10 bases. The CDR3 totals 20 residues. Germline assignment: CDR1 SGHRS and CDR2 YFSETQ. V dropped 1 base and J dropped 4; count of bases not matched to a gene: 20. The CDR3 spells CASSLWPSGQGRGWTYEQYF. CDR3 sequence (DNA): TGCGCCAGCAGCTTGTGGCCCTCGGGACAGGGGAGGGGATGGACGTACGAGCAGTACTTC. The complete variable domain, with remaining parts taken from reference TRBV5-1 and TRBJ2-7, reads KAGVTQTPRYLIKTRGQQVTLSCSPISGHRSVSWYQQTPGQGLQFLFEYFSETQRNKGNFPGRFSGRQFSNSRSEMNVSTLELGDSALYLCASSLWPSGQGRGWTYEQYFGPGTRLTVT.

The chain couples TRBV6-5 to TRBJ2-7; D uncertain. In germline, CDR1 is MNHEY, CDR2 SVGAGI. Trimming stripped 6 bases from V and 2 bases from J, with 11 bases between. CDR3 size: 13 residues. CDR3 nucleotides: TGTGCCAGCAGAGTAAAAGGAACCTACGAGCAGTACTTC. Its protein product is CASRVKGTYEQYF.

The chain couples TRBV6-5 to TRBJ1-5; 11 bases fit TRBD1. The CDR3 has 15 amino acids. V trimming: 7 bases; J trimming: 6 bases; junction bases outside the gene matches: 8. Germline loops: CDR1 MNHEY, CDR2 SVGAGI. The CDR3 is CASKSGQGGGQPQHF. CDR3 in DNA: TGTGCCAGCAAGTCGGGACAGGGGGGTGGTCAGCCCCAGCATTTT.

V gene TRBV10-1 combines with J gene TRBJ2-1; 8 nucleotides align to TRBD2. The length of the CDR3 is 15 residues. Losses at the gene ends were 2 bases for V and 5 bases for J; bases not matched to a gene: 5. The germline V gene has CDR1 WNHNN and CDR2 SYGVQD (reference sequence). The CDR3 region is CASSEGRGANNEQFF. The CDR3 DNA reads as TGCGCCAGCAGTGAGGGGCGGGGGGCCAACAATGAGCAGTTCTTC.

The J gene is TRBJ2-3, the V gene TRBV19; 11 bases match TRBD2. The CDR3 sequence is 17 residues long. The V and J ends lost 3 bases and 1 base, in that order; junction bases with no gene match: 6. CDR1 and CDR2 (germline): LNHDA, SQIVND (reference sequence). CDR3 nucleotides: TGTGCCAGTAGTATCTTAGCGGGGGGGCGAGGCACAGATACGCAGTATTTT. The encoded protein is CASSILAGGRGTDTQYF.

This clone was detected only a few times. The gene calls are TRBV19 and TRBJ1-2; no definite D call. The CDR3 is made up of 12 amino acids. CDR1 LNHDA and CDR2 SQIVND come from the germline V gene (reference sequence). The V gene lost 6 bases and the J gene lost 0 bases, with 5 bases spanning the gap. The CDR3 is CASRSANYGYTF. For the CDR3, the DNA is TGTGCCAGTAGGTCCGCTAACTATGGCTACACCTTC.

The V and J genes are TRBV28 and TRBJ2-5; possibly TRBD2 for D (5 bases). Germline V lookup: CDR1 MDHEN, CDR2 SYDVKM. The V end lost 5 bases, the J end lost 1 base, and 17 bases lay between the germline ends. The CDR3 is 16 residues long. DNA for the CDR3: TGTGCCAGCAGTCCCGCCGGAGGAGGACTCCAAGAGACCCAGTACTTC. Protein: CASSPAGGGLQETQYF.

CDR3: CASSPRYGIYGYTF. For the CDR3, the DNA is TGCGCCAGCAGCCCCCGGTACGGGATCTATGGCTACACCTTC. The V gene is TRBV5-1, the J gene TRBJ1-2; D gene uncertain. Trimming removed 4 bases at V and 4 bases at J, with 14 bases between. Germline V gene data show CDR1 as SGHRS and CDR2 as YFSETQ. This CDR3 comprises 14 residues. Full variable domain (outside the CDR3, taken from reference TRBV5-1 and TRBJ1-2): KAGVTQTPRYLIKTRGQQVTLSCSPISGHRSVSWYQQTPGQGLQFLFEYFSETQRNKGNFPGRFSGRQFSNSRSEMNVSTLELGDSALYLCASSPRYGIYGYTFGSGTRLTVV.